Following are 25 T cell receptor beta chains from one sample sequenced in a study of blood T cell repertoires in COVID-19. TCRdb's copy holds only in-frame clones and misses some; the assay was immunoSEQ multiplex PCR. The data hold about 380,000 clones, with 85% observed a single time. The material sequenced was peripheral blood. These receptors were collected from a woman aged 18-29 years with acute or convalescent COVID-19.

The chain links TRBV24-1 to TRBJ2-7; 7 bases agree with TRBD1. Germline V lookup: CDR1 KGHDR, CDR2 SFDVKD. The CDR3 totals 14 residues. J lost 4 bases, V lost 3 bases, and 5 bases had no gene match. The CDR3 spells CATSDPGGGYEQYF. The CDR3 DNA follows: TGTGCCACCAGTGATCCAGGGGGTGGTTACGAGCAGTACTTC.

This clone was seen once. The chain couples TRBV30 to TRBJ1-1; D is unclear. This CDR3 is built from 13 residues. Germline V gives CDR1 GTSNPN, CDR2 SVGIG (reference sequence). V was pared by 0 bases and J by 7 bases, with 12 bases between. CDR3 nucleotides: TGTGCCTGGAGTGTATTGGTACCTAGTGAAGCTTTCTTT. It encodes CAWSVLVPSEAFF.

The chain's CDR3 is CASSQGQALAGANVLTF. The CDR3 coding sequence is TGCGCCAGCAGCCAAGGACAAGCACTCGCTGGGGCCAACGTCCTGACTTTC. The chain has TRBV5-1 and TRBJ2-6; tentative D call: TRBD1 (5 bases). Germline V gene lookup returns CDR1 SGHRS and CDR2 YFSETQ. The CDR3 covers 17 residues. V was clipped by 4 bases and J by 2 bases, with 16 bases between them.

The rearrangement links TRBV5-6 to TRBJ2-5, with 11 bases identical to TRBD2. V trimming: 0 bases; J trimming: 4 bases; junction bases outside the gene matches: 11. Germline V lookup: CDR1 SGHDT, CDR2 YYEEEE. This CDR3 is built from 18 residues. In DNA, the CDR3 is TGTGCCAGCAGCTTGGAAACTAGCGGGAGTGGTATAGGAGAGACCCAGTACTTC. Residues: CASSLETSGSGIGETQYF.

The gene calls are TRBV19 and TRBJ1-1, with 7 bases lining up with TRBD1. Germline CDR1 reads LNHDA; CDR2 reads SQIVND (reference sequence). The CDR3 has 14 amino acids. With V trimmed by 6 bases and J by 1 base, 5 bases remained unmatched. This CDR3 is CASRPGQTNTEAFF. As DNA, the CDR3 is TGTGCCAGTAGACCGGGACAGACGAACACTGAAGCTTTCTTT.

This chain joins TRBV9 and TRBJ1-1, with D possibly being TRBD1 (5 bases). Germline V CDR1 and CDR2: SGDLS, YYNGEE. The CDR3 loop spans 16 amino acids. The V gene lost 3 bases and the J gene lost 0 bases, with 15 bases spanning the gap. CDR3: CASSATGLYMNTEAFF. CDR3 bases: TGTGCCAGCAGCGCTACAGGTCTATACATGAACACTGAAGCTTTCTTT.

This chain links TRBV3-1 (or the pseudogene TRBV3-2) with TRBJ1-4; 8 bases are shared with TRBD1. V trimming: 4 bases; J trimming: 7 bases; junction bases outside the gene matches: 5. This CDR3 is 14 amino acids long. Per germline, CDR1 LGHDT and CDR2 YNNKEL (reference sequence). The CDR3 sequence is CASSLDRVGEKLFF. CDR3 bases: TGTGCCAGCAGCCTGGACAGGGTTGGTGAAAAACTGTTTTTT.

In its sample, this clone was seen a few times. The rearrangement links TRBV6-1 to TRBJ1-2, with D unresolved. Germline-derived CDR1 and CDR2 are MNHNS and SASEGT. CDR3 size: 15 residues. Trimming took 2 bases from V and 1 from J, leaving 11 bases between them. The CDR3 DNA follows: TGTGCCAGCAGTGAACCCGGGGATCGTAACTATGGCTACACCTTC. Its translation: CASSEPGDRNYGYTF.

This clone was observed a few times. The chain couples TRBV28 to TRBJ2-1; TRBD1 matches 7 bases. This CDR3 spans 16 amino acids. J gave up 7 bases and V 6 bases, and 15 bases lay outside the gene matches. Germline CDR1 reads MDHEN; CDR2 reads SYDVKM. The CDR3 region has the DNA TGTGCCAGCAGGAATAGGGGGCTCGTTTTTAGGAATGAGCAGTTCTTC. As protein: CASRNRGLVFRNEQFF.

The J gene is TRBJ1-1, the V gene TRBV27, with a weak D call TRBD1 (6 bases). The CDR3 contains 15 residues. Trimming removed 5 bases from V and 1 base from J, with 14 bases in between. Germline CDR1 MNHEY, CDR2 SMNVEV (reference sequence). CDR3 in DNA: TGTGCCAGCAGTAAAGTCTCCAGGGGGAACACTGAAGCTTTCTTT. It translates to CASSKVSRGNTEAFF.

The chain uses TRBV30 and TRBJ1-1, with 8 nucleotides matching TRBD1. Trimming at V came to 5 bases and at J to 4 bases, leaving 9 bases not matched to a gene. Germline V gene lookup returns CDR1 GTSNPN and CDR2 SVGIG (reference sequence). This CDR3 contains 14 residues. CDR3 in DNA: TGTGCCTGGTCCCTGGACAGGGTTACCACTGAAGCTTTCTTT. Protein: CAWSLDRVTTEAFF.

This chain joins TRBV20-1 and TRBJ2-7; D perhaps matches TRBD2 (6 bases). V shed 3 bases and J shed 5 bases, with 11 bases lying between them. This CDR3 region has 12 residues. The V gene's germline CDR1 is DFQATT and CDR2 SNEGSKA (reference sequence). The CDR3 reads CSASPGVDEQYF. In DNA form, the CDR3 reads TGCAGTGCTAGTCCGGGGGTCGACGAGCAGTACTTC.

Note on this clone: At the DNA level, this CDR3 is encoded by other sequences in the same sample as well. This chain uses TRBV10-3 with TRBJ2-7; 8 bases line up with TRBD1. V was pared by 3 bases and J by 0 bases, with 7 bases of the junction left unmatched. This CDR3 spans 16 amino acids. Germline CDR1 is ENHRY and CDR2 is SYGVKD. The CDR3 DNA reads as TGTGCCATCAGTGAACCGGGACAGGCCAGCTCCTACGAGCAGTACTTC. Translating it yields CAISEPGQASSYEQYF.

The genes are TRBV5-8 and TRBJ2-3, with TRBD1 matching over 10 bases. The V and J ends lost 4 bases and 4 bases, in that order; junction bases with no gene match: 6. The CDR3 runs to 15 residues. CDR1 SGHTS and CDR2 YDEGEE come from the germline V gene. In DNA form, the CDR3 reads TGTGCCAGCAGCCCGGGACAGGGGATGGCAGATACGCAGTATTTT. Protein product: CASSPGQGMADTQYF. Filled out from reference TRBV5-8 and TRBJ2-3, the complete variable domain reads EAGVTQSPTHLIKTRGQQATLRCSPISGHTSVYWYQQALGLGLQFLLWYDEGEERNRGNFPPRFSGRQFPNYSSELNVNALELEDSALYLCASSPGQGMADTQYFGPGTRLTVL.

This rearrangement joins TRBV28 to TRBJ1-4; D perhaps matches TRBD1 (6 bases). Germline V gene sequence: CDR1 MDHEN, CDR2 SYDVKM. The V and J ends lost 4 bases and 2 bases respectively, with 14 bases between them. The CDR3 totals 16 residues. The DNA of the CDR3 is TGTGCCAGCAGTTCAGATTGGGGGCGGACTAATGAAAAACTGTTTTTT. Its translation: CASSSDWGRTNEKLFF.

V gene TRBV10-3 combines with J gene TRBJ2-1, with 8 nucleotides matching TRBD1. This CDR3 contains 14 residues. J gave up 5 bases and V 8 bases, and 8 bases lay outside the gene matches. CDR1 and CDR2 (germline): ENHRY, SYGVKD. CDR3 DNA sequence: TGTGCCATCCACGGCCAGGGGGCGAACAATGAGCAGTTCTTC. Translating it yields CAIHGQGANNEQFF.

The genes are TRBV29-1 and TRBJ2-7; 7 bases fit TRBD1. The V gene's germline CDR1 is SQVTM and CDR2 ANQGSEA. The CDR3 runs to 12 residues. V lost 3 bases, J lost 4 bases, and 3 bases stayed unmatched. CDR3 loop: CSVETGTYEQYF. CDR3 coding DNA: TGCAGCGTTGAGACAGGGACGTACGAGCAGTACTTC.

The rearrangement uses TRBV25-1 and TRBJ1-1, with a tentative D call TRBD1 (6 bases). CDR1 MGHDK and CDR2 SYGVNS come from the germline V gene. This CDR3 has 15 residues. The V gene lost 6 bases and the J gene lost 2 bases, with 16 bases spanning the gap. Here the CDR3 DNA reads TGTGCCAGCAGGGACCATGGGACACCCAACACTGAAGCTTTCTTT. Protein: CASRDHGTPNTEAFF.

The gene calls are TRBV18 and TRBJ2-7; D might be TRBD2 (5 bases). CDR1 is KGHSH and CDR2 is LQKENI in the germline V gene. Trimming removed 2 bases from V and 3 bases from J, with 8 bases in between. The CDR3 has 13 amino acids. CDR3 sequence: CASSPTGYYEQYF. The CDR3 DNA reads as TGTGCCAGCTCACCAACGGGGTACTACGAGCAGTACTTC.

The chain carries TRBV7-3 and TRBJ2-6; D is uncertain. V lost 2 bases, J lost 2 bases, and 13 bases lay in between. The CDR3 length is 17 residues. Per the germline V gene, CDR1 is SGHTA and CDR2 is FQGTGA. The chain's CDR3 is CASSLRPGPPGANVLTF. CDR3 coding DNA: TGTGCCAGCAGCTTACGGCCAGGCCCTCCTGGGGCCAACGTCCTGACTTTC.

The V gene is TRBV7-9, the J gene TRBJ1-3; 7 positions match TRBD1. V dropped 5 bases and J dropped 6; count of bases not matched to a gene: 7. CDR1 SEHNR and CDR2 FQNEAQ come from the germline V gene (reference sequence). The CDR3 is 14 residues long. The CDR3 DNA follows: TGTGCCAGCAGCCAGACAGGGACGGCAAACACCATATATTTT. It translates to CASSQTGTANTIYF.

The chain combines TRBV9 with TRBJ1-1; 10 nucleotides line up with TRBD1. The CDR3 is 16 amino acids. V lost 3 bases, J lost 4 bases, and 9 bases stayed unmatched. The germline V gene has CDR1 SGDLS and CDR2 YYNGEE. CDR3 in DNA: TGTGCCAGCAGCGCCCAGACAGGGGGCCAGATCACTGAAGCTTTCTTT. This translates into CASSAQTGGQITEAFF.

The CDR3: CASSSERSDTQYF. The CDR3 nucleotides are TGTGCCAGCAGCTCGGAGCGGTCAGATACGCAGTATTTT. The chain employs TRBV3-1 (or the pseudogene TRBV3-2) and TRBJ2-3, with a possible D match to TRBD2 (5 bases). The CDR3 extends over 13 amino acids. CDR1 LGHDT and CDR2 YNNKEL come from the germline V gene (reference sequence). V was trimmed by 5 bases and J by 4 bases, leaving 10 bases between them.

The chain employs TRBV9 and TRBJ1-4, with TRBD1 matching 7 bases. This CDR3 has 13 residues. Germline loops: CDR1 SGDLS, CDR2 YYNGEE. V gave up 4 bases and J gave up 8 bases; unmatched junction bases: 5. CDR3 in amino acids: CASSPRDSEKLFF. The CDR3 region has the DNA TGTGCCAGCAGCCCTAGGGACAGCGAAAAACTGTTTTTT.

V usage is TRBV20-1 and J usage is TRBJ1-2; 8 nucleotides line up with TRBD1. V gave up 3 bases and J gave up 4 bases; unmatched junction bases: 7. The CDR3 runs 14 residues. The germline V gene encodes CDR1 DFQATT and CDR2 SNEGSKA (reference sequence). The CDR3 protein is CSASSAGGVYGYTF. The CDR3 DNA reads TGCAGTGCTAGTTCCGCAGGGGGCGTCTATGGCTACACCTTC.